Sequencing of this TCR beta chain was carried out in a study of beta chain features in type 1 diabetes. Overall study results and limits: Any HLA effect on TCRB rearrangement was left unresolved by small sub-analyses. Type 1 diabetes patients had moderately but significantly shorter TCRB CDR3s in all four CD4+ subsets.

The sequenced template was cDNA made from the entire isolated RNA. Clones were sequenced by immunoSEQ multiplex PCR, and TCRdb holds only the in-frame ones, with some missing. This sample has 300,000 to 350,000 clones; roughly 13% occur once, and the top ten carry nearly 0.015%. On this clone itself: Antigen: not known.

CDR3 size: 15 residues. Germline-derived CDR1 and CDR2 are GTSNPN and SVGIG (reference sequence). V lost 0 bases and J 0 bases, leaving 12 bases between the germline ends. The clonotype was recovered from a woman between 18 and 29 years old with type 1 diabetes. Sequences were obtained from naive CD4+ T cells from blood. J is TRBJ2-7 and V is TRBV30, with a weak D call TRBD2 (6 bases). The DNA for the CDR3 is TGTGCCTGGAGTGTACCTAGCGCGAGCTCCTACGAGCAGTACTTC. Translated, it gives CAWSVPSASSYEQYF. Using reference TRBV30 and TRBJ2-7 for the parts outside the CDR3, the full variable domain is SQTIHQWPATLVQPVGSPLSLECTVEGTSNPNLYWYRQAAGRGLQLLFYSVGIGQISSEVPQNLSASRPQDRQFILSSKKLLLSDSGFYLCAWSVPSASSYEQYFGPGTRLTVT.